Following are 2 T cell receptor beta chains from one sample sequenced in a study of OX40 agonist ivuxolimab in advanced cancers. TCRdb's table, derived via immunoSEQ multiplex PCR, lists solely in-frame clones and lacks some. The table shows 71,000 or so clones, with about 81% occurring only once. The material was CD4+ or CD8+ T cells sorted from blood, obtained in a trial of the OX40 agonist ivuxolimab. The receptors were gathered from an adult with an advanced solid tumor such as melanoma, head and neck, liver or kidney cancer.

The chain uses TRBV7-9 and TRBJ2-5; perhaps TRBD2 as D (6 bases). CDR1 is SEHNR, CDR2 FQNEAQ, per germline (reference sequence). V lost 3 bases to trimming and J lost 11 bases, with 16 bases between them. The CDR3 is made up of 13 amino acids. Here the CDR3 reads CASSFPQGREQYF. The CDR3 DNA is TGTGCCAGCAGCTTTCCCCAGGGTCGGGAGCAGTACTTC.

The chain recombines TRBV11-2 with TRBJ2-3; 9 bases are shared with TRBD2. V lost 0 bases, J lost 8 bases, and 9 bases stayed unmatched. Per the germline V gene, CDR1 is SGHAT and CDR2 is FQNNGV. The CDR3 contains 16 residues. CDR3 DNA sequence: TGTGCCAGCAGCTTAGAGACTAGCGGAAGGGGACGTACGCAGTATTTT. Protein sequence: CASSLETSGRGRTQYF.